The 10 T cell receptor beta chains below were found in one sample sequenced in a study of cytomegalovirus exposure and HLA in healthy donors. 13 Jbeta primers and 60 Vbeta primers were used for the PCR. Some clones are missing from TCRdb's copy, which holds only in-frame ones; the method was immunoSEQ multiplex PCR. Of under 200,000 clones listed, 60% to 80% are singletons. Source material: PBMCs. These receptors originate from a female donor in good health and CMV-seronegative.

This clone came up once. This chain uses TRBV4-1 with TRBJ2-3; the match to TRBD2 covers 8 bases. This CDR3 has 15 amino acids. The germline V gene has CDR1 MGHRA and CDR2 YSYEKL. Trimming took 7 bases from V and 5 from J; bases not matched to a gene: 11. CDR3 in amino acids: CASNLREVSGDTQYF. CDR3 sequence (DNA): TGCGCCAGCAATTTGCGGGAGGTCTCCGGAGATACGCAGTATTTT.

The chain employs TRBV30 and TRBJ2-5, with 12 positions matching TRBD2. Losses at the gene ends were 7 bases for V and 5 bases for J; bases not matched to a gene: 5. CDR1 is GTSNPN and CDR2 is SVGIG in the germline V gene (reference sequence). The CDR3 covers 13 residues. This CDR3 is CAYLAGGPETQYF. For the CDR3, the DNA is TGTGCCTATCTAGCGGGAGGGCCCGAGACCCAGTACTTC.

The chain combines TRBV30 with TRBJ2-7; D remains ambiguous. Per the germline V gene, CDR1 is GTSNPN and CDR2 is SVGIG (reference sequence). CDR3 length: 13 amino acids. The V and J ends lost 4 bases and 0 bases respectively, with 10 bases between them. The CDR3 bases are TGTGCCTGGAATCTTGGCAGCTCCTACGAGCAGTACTTC. Translating gives CAWNLGSSYEQYF.

About this clone itself: The sample holds other DNA sequences that translate to the same CDR3. V usage is TRBV5-1 and J usage is TRBJ2-5; D may be TRBD1 (6 bases). Deletions cut 0 bases from V and 4 bases from J, with 10 bases between. The CDR3 runs 14 residues. Germline loops: CDR1 SGHRS, CDR2 YFSETQ. CDR3 sequence: CASSLGAGAETQYF. DNA of the CDR3: TGCGCCAGCAGCTTGGGGGCAGGGGCAGAGACCCAGTACTTC.

This chain uses TRBV29-1 with TRBJ2-4; the D gene is possibly TRBD1 (6 bases). The CDR3 spans 15 residues. The V gene's germline CDR1 is SQVTM and CDR2 ANQGSEA. Trimming stripped 4 bases from V and 5 bases from J, with 18 bases between. CDR3 amino acids: CSVAGTTMSENIQYF. The CDR3 DNA follows: TGCAGCGTTGCGGGGACAACAATGTCCGAAAACATTCAGTACTTC.

This rearrangement joins TRBV6-5 to TRBJ1-1; 11 bases agree with TRBD1. The CDR3 contains 14 residues. The V segment lost 2 bases and the J segment 8 bases; nucleotides outside the gene matches: 4. CDR1 and CDR2 (germline): MNHEY, SVGAGI. The CDR3 spells CASSYGQGAAEAFF. CDR3 DNA: TGTGCCAGCAGTTACGGACAGGGGGCTGCCGAAGCTTTCTTT.

V usage is TRBV14 and J usage is TRBJ2-3; D is ambiguous. CDR3 length: 13 residues. Germline V gene lookup returns CDR1 SGHDN and CDR2 FVKESK. Between the trimmed V and J ends, which lost 0 bases and 14 bases, there was a span of 15 bases. DNA of the CDR3: TGTGCCAGCAGCCAAGACACCACCTCGAACTCGTATTTT. Protein product: CASSQDTTSNSYF. The full variable domain, its missing parts supplied by reference TRBV14 and TRBJ2-3, is EAGVTQFPSHSVIEKGQTVTLRCDPISGHDNLYWYRRVMGKEIKFLLHFVKESKQDESGMPNNRFLAERTGGTYSTLKVQPAELEDSGVYFCASSQDTTSNSYFGPGTRLTVL.

The rearrangement joins TRBV23-1 to TRBJ2-1; tentatively, D is TRBD2 (7 bases). TRBV23-1 is labeled an ORF, and its function is uncertain. The CDR3 extends over 15 amino acids. Trimming left V 4 bases short and J 8 bases short, with 18 bases between. CDR3 sequence reads: CASSRGGAGWDEQFF. The DNA of the CDR3 is TGCGCCAGCAGTCGTGGGGGGGCAGGTTGGGATGAGCAGTTCTTC.

The table lists this clone with a few counts. The chain recombines TRBV28 with TRBJ2-7; 13 nucleotides match TRBD2. Germline V gives CDR1 MDHEN, CDR2 SYDVKM. This CDR3 is 14 amino acids long. Trimming removed 4 bases from V and 6 bases from J; junction bases left unmatched: 3. The CDR3 is CASSSRTSGGEQYF. The DNA of the CDR3 is TGTGCCAGCAGTTCAAGGACTAGCGGGGGCGAGCAGTACTTC.

This clone was counted between two and nine times. The chain combines TRBV28 with TRBJ2-5; 13 bases are a match to TRBD2. Germline trimming cut 2 bases from V and 5 bases from J; bases unmatched to any gene: 20. This CDR3 region has 21 residues. Germline V lookup: CDR1 MDHEN, CDR2 SYDVKM. The DNA of the CDR3 is TGTGCCAGCAGTTTACCAAAACCTGGACTAGCGGGAGTGGACGGTCGGGAGACCCAGTACTTC. Protein: CASSLPKPGLAGVDGRETQYF.